The T cell receptor (beta chain) under discussion was sequenced for a study of T cell repertoires in cytomegalovirus infection. Overall study context: Use of recently identified HLA-C-restricted and well-studied HLA-B-restricted CMV epitopes was part of the study. Indications of both CMV infection and matching HLA type were provided by public TCR beta signatures.

TCRdb called the reads again in MiXCR, with one record for every CDR3 protein. The profile covers some 920,000 distinct CDR3 sequences, with around 30% appearing a single time and about 14% taken by the ten largest. In regard to this clonotype: The antigen is not known.

This CDR3 is 15 amino acids long. Germline values: CDR1 LNHDA, CDR2 SQIVND (reference sequence). The V end was cut by 3 bases, the J end by 3 bases, with 12 bases between. Findings and limits, study-wide: Within the response measured ex vivo, HLA-C-restricted CMV-specific TCR beta clonotypes were dominant. Identification of carriers of CMV plus the relevant HLA was achieved through cumulative public TCR beta family frequency.

This TCR was sampled from a human donor in good health (CMV status not recorded). Some clones in this sample may be carry-over from other donors' samples. This chain uses TRBV19 with TRBJ1-5, with D maybe TRBD1 (5 bases). Material: cultured CD8+ T cells from PBMCs, obtained from culture after CMV antigen stimulation. For the CDR3, the DNA is TGTGCCAGTAGTATGTCCCGGGACCACAATCAGCCCCAGCATTTT. Its translation: CASSMSRDHNQPQHF.